A single sample is the source of the 5 T cell receptor beta chains below, sequenced in a study of metastatic and nonmetastatic thyroid tumors. All patients were treatment-naive before thyroid surgery. Using MiXCR, TCRdb re-called clones from the PCR reads. The sample carries about 85,000 clones, over 8.5% recorded once. Sequencing was performed on blood. The receptor set was obtained from a female donor with papillary thyroid cancer or a benign thyroid nodule (not recorded which). Some clones in this sample may be carry-over from other donors' samples.

This clone turned up a few times. At one of its ends the junction is not consistent with the germline gene, which may arise from a read error. J is TRBJ1-2 and V is TRBV6-1; D unresolved. Germline CDR1 MNHNS, CDR2 SASEGT. This CDR3 comprises 14 residues. The CDR3 spells CTSSEAWKQAGYTF. The CDR3 coding sequence is TGTACCAGCAGTGAAGCTTGGAAGCAGGCTGGCTACACCTTC.

CDR3 region: CASSILTDGELFF. DNA of the CDR3: TGCGCCAGCAGCATCCTCACGGACGGGGAGCTGTTTTTT. This chain links TRBV5-1 with TRBJ2-2, with D unresolved. CDR3 length: 13 residues. Trimming shortened V by 4 bases and J by 7 bases, and 11 bases separated the two germline ends. The germline V gene has CDR1 SGHRS and CDR2 YFSETQ.

This clone was recorded many times. The CDR3 DNA reads TGTGCCAGCAGTGACTCAGGACAGGGGGCGAATGGCTACACCTTC. It yields the protein CASSDSGQGANGYTF. The gene calls are TRBV6-4 and TRBJ1-2; 11 positions match TRBD1. The CDR3 contains 15 residues. Germline CDR1 and CDR2: MRHNA and SNTAGT. V was pared by 0 bases and J by 6 bases, with 3 bases of the junction left unmatched.

This clone has ten or more counts. V and J are TRBV27 and TRBJ2-7; D is tentatively TRBD1 or TRBD2 (5 bases each). This CDR3 is built from 13 residues. V was trimmed by 0 bases and J by 6 bases, leaving 9 bases between them. Germline V gene sequence: CDR1 MNHEY, CDR2 SMNVEV (reference sequence). The CDR3, as DNA: TGTGCCAGCAGTTTATCCTGGGGGAGCGAGCAGTACTTC. Encoded protein: CASSLSWGSEQYF.

This clone appeared many times. Distinct nucleotide sequences in the sample also encode this CDR3. The CDR3 here is CAWSVQGQPQHF. The CDR3 DNA reads as TGTGCCTGGAGTGTACAGGGGCAGCCCCAGCATTTT. This chain links TRBV30 with TRBJ1-5; 7 nucleotides align to TRBD1. The J segment lost 7 bases and the V segment lost 0 bases, leaving 0 bases of the junction unmatched. Germline V CDR1 and CDR2: GTSNPN, SVGIG (reference sequence). The CDR3 has 12 amino acids. The full variable domain, in which reference TRBV30 and TRBJ1-5 provide the parts outside the CDR3, is SQTIHQWPATLVQPVGSPLSLECTVEGTSNPNLYWYRQAAGRGLQLLFYSVGIGQISSEVPQNLSASRPQDRQFILSSKKLLLSDSGFYLCAWSVQGQPQHFGDGTRLSIL.